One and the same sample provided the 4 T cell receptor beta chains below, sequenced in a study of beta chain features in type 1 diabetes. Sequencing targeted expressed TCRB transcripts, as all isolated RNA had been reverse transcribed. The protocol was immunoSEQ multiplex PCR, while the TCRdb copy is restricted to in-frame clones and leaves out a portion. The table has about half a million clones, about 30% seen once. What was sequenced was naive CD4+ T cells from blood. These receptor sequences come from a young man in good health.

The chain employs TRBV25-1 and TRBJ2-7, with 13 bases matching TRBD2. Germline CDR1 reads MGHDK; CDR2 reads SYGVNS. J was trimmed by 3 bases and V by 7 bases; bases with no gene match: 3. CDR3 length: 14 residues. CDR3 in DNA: TGTGCCAGCACCGGGACTAGCGGGATCTACGAGCAGTACTTC. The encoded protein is CASTGTSGIYEQYF.

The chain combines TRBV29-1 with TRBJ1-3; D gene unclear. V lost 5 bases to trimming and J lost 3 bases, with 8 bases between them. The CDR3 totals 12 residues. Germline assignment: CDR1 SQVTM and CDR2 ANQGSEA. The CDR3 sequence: CSVRELGNTIYF. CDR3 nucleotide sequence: TGCAGCGTTCGAGAACTTGGAAACACCATATATTTT.

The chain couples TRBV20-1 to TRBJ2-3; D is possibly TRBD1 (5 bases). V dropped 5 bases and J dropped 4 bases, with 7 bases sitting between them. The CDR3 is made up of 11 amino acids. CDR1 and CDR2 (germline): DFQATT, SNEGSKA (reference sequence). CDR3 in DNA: TGCAGTGCTCCAGGGCCAGATACGCAGTATTTT. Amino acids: CSAPGPDTQYF.

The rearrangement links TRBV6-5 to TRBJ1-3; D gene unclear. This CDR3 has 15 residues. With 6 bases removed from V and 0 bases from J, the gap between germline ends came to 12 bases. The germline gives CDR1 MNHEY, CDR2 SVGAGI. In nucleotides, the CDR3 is TGTGCCAGCAGACCCAGACTGATCTCTGGAAACACCATATATTTT. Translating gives CASRPRLISGNTIYF.